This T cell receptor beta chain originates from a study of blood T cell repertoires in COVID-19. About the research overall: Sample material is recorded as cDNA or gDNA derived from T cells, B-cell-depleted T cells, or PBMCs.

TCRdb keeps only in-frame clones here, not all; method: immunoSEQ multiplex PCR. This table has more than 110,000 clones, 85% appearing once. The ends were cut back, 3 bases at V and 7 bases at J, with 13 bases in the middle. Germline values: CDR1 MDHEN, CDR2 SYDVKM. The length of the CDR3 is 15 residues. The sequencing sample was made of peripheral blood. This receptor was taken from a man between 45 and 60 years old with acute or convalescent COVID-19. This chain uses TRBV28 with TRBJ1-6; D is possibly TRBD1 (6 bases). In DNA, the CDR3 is TGTGCCAGCAGTTTCATGGACAGACGGAATTCACCCCTCCACTTT. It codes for CASSFMDRRNSPLHF.